This entry is about one TCR beta chain. A few counts support this clonotype. Its binding antigen is unknown. Per-nucleotide qualities are absent, and no much larger clonotype sits a single base away. The CDR3 covers 13 residues, taking in both the cysteine and the phenylalanine. The only DNA kept is the CDR3, 39 bases in frame from the first base. According to the germline V gene (reference sequence), CDR1 reads SEHNR and CDR2 reads FQNEAQ. The trim is 0 bases for V and 12 bases for J, with a gap of 12 bases between the germline ends. This specimen belongs to a study of T-cell reconstitution after alpha-beta-depleted transplantation in children (dated by TCRdb to the mid-2010s). In the study overall: Using TCR repertoire profiling, the study followed T-cell immune reconstitution in a quantitative way in children after TCRalphabeta/CD19-depleted allogeneic hematopoietic cell transplantation. General conclusions and limits of the study: In some patients, the high TCRbeta diversity seen at day 60 was put down to recipient T cells and intrathymic progenitors that had survived conditioning. Over the following months the frequencies of hyperexpanded clones went down, and after one year T-cell counts and TCRbeta diversity were mostly credited to newly produced T cells. The apparently early recovery of alphabetaT-cell counts about two months after transplant reportedly depended on only several hundred rapidly expanded clones that came from non-depleted graft cells.

Libraries came from PCR. The listed sequencing device is Illumina HiSeq 2500. TCR library preparation used molecular barcoding, with unique molecular identifiers applied to normalize quantification of the TCRbeta repertoire. The public reads were run again by TCRdb, first through fastp at Q25 and then through MiXCR, and only productive beta chains were kept. One record per CDR3 amino acid sequence lists the most common genes and DNA. The sample table contains some 830,000 distinct CDR3 sequences; only one count was recorded for 16% of them. The biggest ten clones account for around 5.3% of the sample. The treatment or condition label, as the study defines it: allogeneic hematopoietic cell transplantation with graft depleted of TCRalphabeta T cells and CD19 B cells. TCRalphabeta/CD19-depleted allogeneic hematopoietic cell grafts were given to the transplant recipients, all of whom were children.

The sample in question was PBMCs, mostly from graft donor cells, obtained 360 days after TCRalphabeta/CD19-depleted stem cell transplant. The clonotype originates from a male patient younger than 18 who had a stem cell transplant for acute lymphoblastic leukemia, so the T cells may come from the graft donor. The V and J genes are TRBV7-9 and TRBJ2-1, with the D gene not confidently named. The sequenced DNA: TGTGCCAGCAGCTTAGCTCCTGCGGTTCTGCAGTTCTTC. Its amino acids are CASSLAPAVLQFF.